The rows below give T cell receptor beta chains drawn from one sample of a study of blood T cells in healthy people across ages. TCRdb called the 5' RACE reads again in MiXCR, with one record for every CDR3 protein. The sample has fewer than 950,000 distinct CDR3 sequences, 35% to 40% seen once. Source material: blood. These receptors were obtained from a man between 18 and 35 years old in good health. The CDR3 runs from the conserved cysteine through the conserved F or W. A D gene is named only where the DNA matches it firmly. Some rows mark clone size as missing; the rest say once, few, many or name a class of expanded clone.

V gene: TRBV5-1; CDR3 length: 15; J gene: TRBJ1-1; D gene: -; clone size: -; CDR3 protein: CASSLDSGMNTEAFF; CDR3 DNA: TGCGCCAGCAGCTTGGATTCAGGGATGAACACCGAAGCTTTCTTT
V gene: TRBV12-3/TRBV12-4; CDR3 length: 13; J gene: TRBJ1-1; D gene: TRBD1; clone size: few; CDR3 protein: CASSTRDRGEAFF; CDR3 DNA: TGTGCCAGCAGTACCCGGGACAGGGGGGAAGCTTTCTTT
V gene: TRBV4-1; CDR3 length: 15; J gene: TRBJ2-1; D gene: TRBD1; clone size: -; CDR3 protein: CASSRGQAAYNEQFF; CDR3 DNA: TGCGCCAGCAGCCGCGGACAGGCAGCCTACAATGAGCAGTTCTTC
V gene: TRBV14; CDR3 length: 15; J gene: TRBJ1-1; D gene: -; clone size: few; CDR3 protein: CASSQVPAKNTEAFF; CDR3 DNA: TGTGCCAGCAGCCAAGTTCCCGCCAAGAACACTGAAGCTTTCTTT
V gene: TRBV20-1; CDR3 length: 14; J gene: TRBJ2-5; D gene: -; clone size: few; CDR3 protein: CSARDVKGQETQYF; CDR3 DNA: TGCAGTGCTAGAGACGTGAAGGGCCAAGAGACCCAGTACTTC
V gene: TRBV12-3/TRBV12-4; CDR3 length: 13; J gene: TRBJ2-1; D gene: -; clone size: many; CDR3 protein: CASSLGRNNEQFF; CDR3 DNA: TGTGCCAGCAGTTTAGGCAGGAACAATGAGCAGTTCTTC
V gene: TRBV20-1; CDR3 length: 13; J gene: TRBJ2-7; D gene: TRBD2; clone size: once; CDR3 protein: CSATSGTSDEQYF; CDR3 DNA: TGCAGTGCTACTAGCGGGACCTCCGACGAGCAGTACTTC
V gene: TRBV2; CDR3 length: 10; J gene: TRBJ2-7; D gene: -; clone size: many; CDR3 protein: CASRGNEQYF; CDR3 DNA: TGTGCCAGCCGTGGTAACGAGCAGTACTTC
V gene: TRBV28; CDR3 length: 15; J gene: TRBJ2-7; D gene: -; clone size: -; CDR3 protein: CASSGTGDISYEQYF; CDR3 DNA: TGTGCCAGCAGTGGGACCGGGGACATAAGCTACGAGCAGTACTTC
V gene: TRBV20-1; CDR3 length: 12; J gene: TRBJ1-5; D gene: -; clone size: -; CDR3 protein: CSARGTNQPQHF; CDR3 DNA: TGCAGTGCTAGGGGCACCAATCAGCCCCAGCATTTT
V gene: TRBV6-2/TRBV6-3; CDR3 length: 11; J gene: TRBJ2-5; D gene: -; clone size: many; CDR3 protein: CASSTGETQYF; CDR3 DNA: TGTGCCAGCTCGACAGGAGAGACCCAGTACTTC
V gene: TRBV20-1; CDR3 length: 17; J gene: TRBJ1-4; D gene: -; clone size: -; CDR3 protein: CSARGIVAGRYNEKLFF; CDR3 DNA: TGCAGTGCTAGAGGAATTGTCGCAGGGAGATATAATGAAAAACTGTTTTTT
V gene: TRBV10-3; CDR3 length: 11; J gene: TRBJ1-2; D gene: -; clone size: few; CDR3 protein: CAISGGRGYTF; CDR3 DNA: TGTGCCATCAGTGGCGGGAGGGGCTACACCTTC
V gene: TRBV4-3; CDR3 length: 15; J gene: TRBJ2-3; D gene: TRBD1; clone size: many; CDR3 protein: CASSAGTGGSDTQYF; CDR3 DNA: TGCGCCAGCAGTGCCGGGACAGGGGGCTCAGATACGCAGTATTTT
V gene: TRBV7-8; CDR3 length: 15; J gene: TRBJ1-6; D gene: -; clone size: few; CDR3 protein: CASSLRTLLDSPLHF; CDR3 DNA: TGTGCCAGCAGCTTACGAACCCTATTAGATTCACCCCTCCACTTT
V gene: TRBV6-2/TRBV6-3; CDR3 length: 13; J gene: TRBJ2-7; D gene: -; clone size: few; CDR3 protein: CAGSQDKYNEQYF; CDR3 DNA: TGTGCCGGCTCGCAGGACAAATACAATGAGCAGTACTTC
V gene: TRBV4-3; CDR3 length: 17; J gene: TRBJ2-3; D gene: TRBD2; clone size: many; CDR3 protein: CASSQGLGTSRTDTQYF; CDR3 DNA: TGCGCCAGCAGCCAAGGTCTAGGGACTAGCCGCACAGATACGCAGTATTTT
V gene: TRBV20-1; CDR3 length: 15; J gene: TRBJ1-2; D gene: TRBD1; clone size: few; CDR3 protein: CSARGQGEANYGYTF; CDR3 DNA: TGCAGTGCCCGGGGACAGGGGGAGGCTAACTATGGCTACACCTTC
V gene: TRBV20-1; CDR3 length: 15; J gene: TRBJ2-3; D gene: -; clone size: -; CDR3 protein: CSARDGVGPTDTQYF; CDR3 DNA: TGCAGTGCTAGAGATGGGGTAGGCCCCACAGATACGCAGTATTTT
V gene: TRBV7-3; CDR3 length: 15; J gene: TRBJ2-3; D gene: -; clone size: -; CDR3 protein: CASSSGPAETDTQYF; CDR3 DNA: TGTGCCAGCAGCTCGGGGCCTGCGGAAACAGATACGCAGTATTTT
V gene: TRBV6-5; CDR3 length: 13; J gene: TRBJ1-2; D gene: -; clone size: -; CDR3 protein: CASSRNREYGYTF; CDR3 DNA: TGTGCCAGCAGTCGAAACAGGGAATATGGCTACACCTTC
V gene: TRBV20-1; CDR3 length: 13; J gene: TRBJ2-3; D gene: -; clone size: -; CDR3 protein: CSARDQSTDTQYF; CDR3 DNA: TGCAGTGCTAGAGATCAAAGTACAGATACGCAGTATTTT
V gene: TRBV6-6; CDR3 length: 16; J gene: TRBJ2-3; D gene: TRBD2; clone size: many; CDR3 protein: CASSTGTSGNTDTQYF; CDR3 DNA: TGTGCCAGCAGTACCGGGACTAGCGGGAACACAGATACGCAGTATTTT
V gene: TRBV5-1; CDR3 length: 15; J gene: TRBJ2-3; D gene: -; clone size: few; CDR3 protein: CASSLAPPGTDTQYF; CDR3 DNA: TGCGCCAGCAGCTTGGCTCCGCCGGGCACAGATACGCAGTATTTT
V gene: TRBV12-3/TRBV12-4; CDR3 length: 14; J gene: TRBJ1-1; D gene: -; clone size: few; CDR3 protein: CASTLTGLYTEAFF; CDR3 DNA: TGTGCCAGCACTTTGACAGGTTTGTACACTGAAGCTTTCTTT
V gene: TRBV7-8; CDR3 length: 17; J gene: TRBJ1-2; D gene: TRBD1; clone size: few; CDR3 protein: CASSFVAVGQGPYGYTF; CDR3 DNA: TGTGCCAGCAGCTTTGTGGCTGTCGGACAGGGGCCCTATGGCTACACCTTC